A single sample is the source of the 17 T cell receptor beta chains below, sequenced in a study of T cell repertoires in cytomegalovirus infection. No antigen has been assigned to these receptors. TCRdb re-called the reads through MiXCR, storing one row per CDR3 protein. The sample consists of about 740,000 distinct CDR3 sequences, roughly 30% of them appearing once. Sequencing used cultured PBMCs, obtained from culture after CMV antigen stimulation. The receptors were sampled from a human donor in good health (CMV status not recorded). Some clones in this sample may be carry-over from other donors' samples.

V is TRBV9 and J is TRBJ2-5, with D perhaps matching TRBD2 (6 bases). CDR3 size: 14 residues. Trimming stripped 4 bases from V and 5 bases from J, with 15 bases between. Germline-derived CDR1 and CDR2 are SGDLS and YYNGEE. The CDR3 DNA sequence: TGTGCCAGCAGCCCCCAGACTAGAATGGAGACCCAGTACTTC. This translates into CASSPQTRMETQYF.

This clonotype has a handful of counts. The chain uses TRBV11-2 and TRBJ2-1, with TRBD2 as a possible D gene (6 bases). Trimming cost V 2 bases and J 3 bases, with 11 bases left between them. The germline gives CDR1 SGHAT, CDR2 FQNNGV. This CDR3 comprises 15 residues. The CDR3 nucleotides are TGTGCCAGCAGCTTAAGCGCGGGAAACTACAATGAGCAGTTCTTC. This gives the protein CASSLSAGNYNEQFF. The variable domain in full, with the rest retrieved from reference TRBV11-2 and TRBJ2-1, is EAGVAQSPRYKIIEKRQSVAFWCNPISGHATLYWYQQILGQGPKLLIQFQNNGVVDDSQLPKDRFSAERLKGVDSTLKIQPAKLEDSAVYLCASSLSAGNYNEQFFGPGTRLTVL.

The chain employs TRBV20-1 and TRBJ1-1; TRBD1 might be the D (5 bases). Between the trimmed V and J ends, which lost 0 bases and 1 base, there was a span of 15 bases. From germline, CDR1 is DFQATT and CDR2 SNEGSKA (reference sequence). There are 16 residues in the CDR3. The CDR3: CSAREGFRVANTEAFF. In DNA, the CDR3 is TGCAGTGCTAGAGAGGGGTTCAGGGTCGCGAACACTGAAGCTTTCTTT.

This clonotype turned up a few times. This chain links TRBV7-9 with TRBJ1-5, with unresolved D. The CDR3 loop spans 11 amino acids. V dropped 5 bases and J dropped 11 bases, with 10 bases sitting between them. The germline gives CDR1 SEHNR, CDR2 FQNEAQ (reference sequence). The chain's CDR3 is CASSLGETQHF. The CDR3 coding sequence is TGTGCCAGCAGCCTCGGGGAGACCCAGCATTTT. Combining the CDR3 with reference TRBV7-9 and TRBJ1-5 gives the whole variable domain DTGVSQNPRHKITKRGQNVTFRCDPISEHNRLYWYRQTLGQGPEFLTYFQNEAQLEKSRLLSDRFSAERPKGSFSTLEIQRTEQGDSAMYLCASSLGETQHFGDGTRLSIL.

The chain is built from TRBV29-1 and TRBJ2-1, with 8 nucleotides matching TRBD1. After removal of 1 base from V and 7 bases from J, the junction contained 6 bases not matched to a gene. The CDR3 runs 14 residues. In germline, CDR1 is SQVTM, CDR2 ANQGSEA. DNA for the CDR3: TGCAGCGTTGAAGGGTGGAGACAGGGGAATGAGCAGTTCTTC. This translates into CSVEGWRQGNEQFF.

The V call is TRBV20-1, the J call TRBJ2-1; D is perhaps TRBD1 or TRBD2 (5 bases each). The CDR3 contains 11 residues. Deletions cut 3 bases from V and 9 bases from J, with 9 bases between. CDR1 is DFQATT, CDR2 SNEGSKA, per germline (reference sequence). The CDR3 is CSASGAGEQFF. The CDR3 bases are TGCAGTGCTAGCGGGGCGGGTGAGCAGTTCTTC.

The rearrangement uses TRBV7-9 and TRBJ1-5, with D hard to call. Germline CDR1 and CDR2: SEHNR and FQNEAQ (reference sequence). The V end lost 4 bases, the J end lost 12 bases, and 25 bases lay between the germline ends. The CDR3 has 16 amino acids. The CDR3 reads CASSSFPGSSDKHQHF. CDR3 nucleotide sequence: TGTGCCAGCAGCTCCTTTCCGGGGTCCTCGGATAAGCACCAGCATTTT.

The gene calls are TRBV10-2 and TRBJ2-6, with 7 nucleotides matching TRBD2. CDR1 is WSHSY and CDR2 is SAAADI in the germline V gene. V was pared by 7 bases and J by 1 base, with 10 bases of the junction left unmatched. CDR3 length: 17 residues. The CDR3 coding sequence is TGCGCCAGCACGTCTCAGCGGGGCCGGTCTGGGGCCAACGTCCTGACTTTC. It translates to CASTSQRGRSGANVLTF.

Ten or more counts support this clonotype. The CDR3 DNA reads as TGTGCCAGCAGCTTAGCGATAGGGTTCATGACAGATACGCAGTATTTT. The encoded protein is CASSLAIGFMTDTQYF. The V gene is TRBV7-8, the J gene TRBJ2-3; D remains unclear. The CDR3 contains 16 residues. The V end lost 0 bases, the J end lost 3 bases, and 13 bases lay between the germline ends. Germline CDR1 SGHVS, CDR2 FQNEAQ.

J is TRBJ2-7 and V is TRBV10-3, with no clear D. The V end was cut by 2 bases, the J end by 6 bases, with 14 bases between. The CDR3 runs 14 residues. Germline lookup yields CDR1 ENHRY and CDR2 SYGVKD. The CDR3 coding sequence is TGTGCCATCAGTGAGCGAGTAGATAGCTCCGAGCAGTACTTC. As protein: CAISERVDSSEQYF.

CDR3 region: CASSGTGTVYEQYF. The CDR3 bases are TGTGCCAGCAGCGGGACAGGGACGGTCTACGAGCAGTACTTC. The chain joins TRBV5-4 to TRBJ2-7, with 9 bases matching TRBD1. Germline CDR1 and CDR2: SGHNT and YYREEE (reference sequence). With V trimmed by 4 bases and J by 3 bases, 5 bases remained unmatched. CDR3 length equals 14 residues.

The genes are TRBV20-1 and TRBJ1-4; possible D gene TRBD1, 5 bases. Trimming removed 4 bases from V and 2 bases from J, with 8 bases in between. CDR3 length: 13 residues. The germline V gene has CDR1 DFQATT and CDR2 SNEGSKA (reference sequence). CDR3 in amino acids: CSATRVTNEKLFF. For the CDR3, the DNA is TGCAGTGCTACCAGGGTGACTAATGAAAAACTGTTTTTT.

The chain uses TRBV10-3 and TRBJ2-1; 15 bases line up with TRBD2. In germline, CDR1 is ENHRY, CDR2 SYGVKD. With V trimmed by 10 bases and J by 7 bases, 14 bases remained unmatched. This CDR3 contains 17 residues. The CDR3 DNA reads as TGTGCCACCCAACACGGACTAGCGGGAGGGCCGGTGAATGAGCAGTTCTTC. The encoded protein is CATQHGLAGGPVNEQFF.

The genes are TRBV7-8 and TRBJ2-3; weak D call: TRBD2 (7 bases). Germline V gene lookup returns CDR1 SGHVS and CDR2 FQNEAQ. Between the trimmed V and J ends, which lost 6 bases and 6 bases, there was a span of 16 bases. The CDR3 consists of 14 residues. Written as DNA, the CDR3 is TGTGCCAGCAGGGGGAGGGGGGCACCCGATACGCAGTATTTT. Protein sequence: CASRGRGAPDTQYF.

The V gene is TRBV6-8, the J gene TRBJ1-1; possibly TRBD1 for D (5 bases). The CDR3 has 12 amino acids. Trimming shortened V by 6 bases and J by 7 bases, and 12 bases separated the two germline ends. The germline gives CDR1 MNHGY, CDR2 SAAAGT. The CDR3 sequence is CASSRGTDEAFF. The CDR3 DNA follows: TGTGCCAGCAGCCGCGGGACCGATGAAGCTTTCTTT.

This clonotype has only a few counts. The chain combines TRBV7-2 with TRBJ2-4, with TRBD2 matching over 7 bases. This CDR3 is 15 amino acids long. V lost 7 bases and J lost 5; bases outside the gene matches: 11. Germline lookup yields CDR1 SGHTA and CDR2 FQGNSA. The CDR3: CASTRGSGRENIQYF. The CDR3 DNA reads as TGTGCCAGCACCCGGGGGTCGGGGAGGGAAAACATTCAGTACTTC.

V gene TRBV5-4 combines with J gene TRBJ2-1; 9 bases agree with TRBD1. The trim removed 4 bases at V and 6 bases at J, leaving 8 bases unmatched. The germline V gene has CDR1 SGHNT and CDR2 YYREEE (reference sequence). The CDR3 loop spans 15 amino acids. CDR3 residues: CASSTRQGVGNEQFF. The CDR3 coding sequence is TGTGCCAGCAGCACGCGACAGGGGGTGGGCAATGAGCAGTTCTTC. The complete variable domain, with remaining parts taken from reference TRBV5-4 and TRBJ2-1, reads ETGVTQSPTHLIKTRGQQVTLRCSSQSGHNTVSWYQQALGQGPQFIFQYYREEENGRGNFPPRFSGLQFPNYSSELNVNALELDDSALYLCASSTRQGVGNEQFFGPGTRLTVL.